The 22 T cell receptor beta chains below were found in one sample sequenced in a study of blood T cells in healthy people across ages. Primed by a sample-barcoded 5' primer and a J-beta primer mix, a second PCR proceeded for about 7 to 11 cycles. TCRdb called the 5' RACE reads again in MiXCR, with one record for every CDR3 protein. The sample includes 1,300,000 or so distinct CDR3 sequences, around 55% seen only once; the top ten take roughly 7%. The sequenced material came from blood. These receptors all come from a man aged 18-30 years in good health.

This clonotype came up a few times. The chain links TRBV4-2 to TRBJ2-2; D perhaps matches TRBD1 (6 bases). The CDR3 has 15 residues. Deletions cut 1 base from V and 9 bases from J, with 15 bases between. Germline loops: CDR1 LGHNA, CDR2 YNFKEQ. The DNA for the CDR3 is TGTGCCAGCAGCCAAGGGGAACAGGGCAACTGGGAGCTGTTTTTT. Translating gives CASSQGEQGNWELFF.

This clonotype was recorded a few times. The chain has TRBV4-1 and TRBJ1-2; 7 nucleotides align to TRBD1. CDR1 MGHRA and CDR2 YSYEKL come from the germline V gene. The CDR3 length is 13 residues. V shed 3 bases and J 5 bases; nucleotides not matched to a gene: 3. CDR3 sequence reads: CASSQIQGYGYTF. The CDR3 nucleotides are TGCGCCAGCAGCCAGATACAGGGGTATGGCTACACCTTC.

The rearrangement uses TRBV9 and TRBJ1-4, with D unresolved. Germline V gives CDR1 SGDLS, CDR2 YYNGEE. This CDR3 spans 15 amino acids. The ends were cut back, 3 bases at V and 7 bases at J, with 16 bases in the middle. CDR3 DNA: TGTGCCAGCAGCGCGACGCCGCTCAATGGTGAAAAACTGTTTTTT. This sequence encodes CASSATPLNGEKLFF.

This chain links TRBV6-2 or TRBV6-3 with TRBJ2-2; D is possibly TRBD1 (6 bases). The V gene's germline CDR1 is MNHEY and CDR2 SVGEGT. This CDR3 region has 15 residues. Trimming took off 5 bases at V and 7 bases at J, with 17 bases between the two ends. In DNA, the CDR3 is TGTGCCAGCAGTCACAGGGTTGAGGCAAGCGGGGAGCTGTTTTTT. This translates into CASSHRVEASGELFF.

This rearrangement joins TRBV27 to TRBJ2-2; TRBD1 might be the D (5 bases). The germline V gene has CDR1 MNHEY and CDR2 SMNVEV (reference sequence). This CDR3 has 14 amino acids. V was clipped by 7 bases and J by 6 bases, with 15 bases between them. DNA for the CDR3: TGTGCCAGCAATCCAGGGCCCGGCGCCGGGGAGCTGTTTTTT. Translated: CASNPGPGAGELFF.

The chain has TRBV20-1 and TRBJ2-7; TRBD1 is a possible D gene (6 bases). This CDR3 is built from 13 residues. CDR1 and CDR2 from the germline V gene are DFQATT and SNEGSKA (reference sequence). Trimming took 5 bases from V and 0 from J, leaving 11 bases between them. The CDR3 sequence: CSAWEQGSYEQYF. In DNA, the CDR3 is TGCAGTGCTTGGGAACAGGGCTCCTACGAGCAGTACTTC.

This clonotype was seen more than once but under ten times. The V gene is TRBV18, the J gene TRBJ1-5; D remains unclear. Germline V gene data show CDR1 as KGHSH and CDR2 as LQKENI. This CDR3 is 13 amino acids long. Trimming shortened V by 8 bases and J by 3 bases, and 11 bases separated the two germline ends. The CDR3 here is CASSPGLNQPQHF. The CDR3 nucleotides read TGTGCCAGCAGTCCCGGGCTCAATCAGCCCCAGCATTTT.

This clonotype has only a few counts. The chain carries TRBV2 and TRBJ2-7; D is ambiguous. This CDR3 region has 13 residues. Deletions cut 6 bases from V and 2 bases from J, with 11 bases between. Germline values: CDR1 SNHLY, CDR2 FYNNEI. CDR3 sequence reads: CASSAWATYEQYF. The CDR3, as DNA: TGTGCCAGCAGCGCCTGGGCCACCTACGAGCAGTACTTC.

This rearrangement joins TRBV7-8 to TRBJ2-7; D unresolved. V was shortened by 7 bases and J by 0 bases, with 10 bases between the two germline ends. The CDR3 extends over 13 amino acids. CDR1 and CDR2 from the germline V gene are SGHVS and FQNEAQ. The CDR3 reads CASNGASSYEQYF. The CDR3 DNA reads as TGTGCCAGCAATGGAGCTTCCTCCTACGAGCAGTACTTC.

This sequence joins TRBV27 and TRBJ2-1; TRBD1 matches 9 bases. Trimming cost V 6 bases and J 2 bases; bases outside gene matches: 5. Germline loops: CDR1 MNHEY, CDR2 SMNVEV (reference sequence). This CDR3 spans 15 amino acids. In DNA form, the CDR3 reads TGTGCCAGCAGCTGGGGGACAGGGCCCTACAATGAGCAGTTCTTC. Translation: CASSWGTGPYNEQFF.

The CDR3 is CASGNSGAEDNEQFF. CDR3 DNA: TGTGCCAGCGGGAACTCAGGGGCGGAAGACAATGAGCAGTTCTTC. The chain couples TRBV27 to TRBJ2-1; maybe TRBD1 (6 bases). In germline, CDR1 is MNHEY, CDR2 SMNVEV (reference sequence). The V and J ends lost 8 bases and 5 bases respectively, with 19 bases between them. The CDR3 is made up of 15 amino acids.

The V gene is TRBV6-5, the J gene TRBJ2-7; either TRBD1 or TRBD2 may fit D (5 bases each). The CDR3 loop spans 15 amino acids. V was cut by 5 bases and J by 2 bases, with 16 bases left in between. Per germline, CDR1 MNHEY and CDR2 SVGAGI. The CDR3, as DNA: TGTGCCAGCAGTCCGTCAGGGACCGTCCCCTACGAGCAGTACTTC. Protein product: CASSPSGTVPYEQYF.

The count of this clonotype is one. This chain uses TRBV6-5 with TRBJ1-6; TRBD1 matches 8 bases. The CDR3 extends over 13 amino acids. Germline V gene sequence: CDR1 MNHEY, CDR2 SVGAGI. Unmatched junction bases numbered 6, after V lost 9 bases and J lost 8 bases. The CDR3 reads CASAGQGHSPLHF. The CDR3 DNA is TGTGCCAGTGCAGGACAGGGCCATTCACCCCTCCACTTT.

This sequence joins TRBV29-1 and TRBJ2-7; TRBD1 matches 7 bases. This CDR3 has 16 amino acids. Germline assignment: CDR1 SQVTM and CDR2 ANQGSEA. Unmatched junction bases numbered 10, after V lost 0 bases and J lost 2 bases. The CDR3 DNA is TGCAGCGTTGAAGATTGGGACAGTTCCACTCCCTACGAGCAGTACTTC. Its protein is CSVEDWDSSTPYEQYF.

The rearrangement joins TRBV12-3 or TRBV12-4 to TRBJ2-7; weak D call: TRBD2 (6 bases). Trimming took off 5 bases at V and 4 bases at J, with 18 bases between the two ends. CDR3 size: 15 residues. Here the CDR3 reads CASSPGLLIGYEQYF. For the CDR3, the DNA is TGTGCCAGCAGTCCCGGACTATTAATAGGGTACGAGCAGTACTTC.

This chain connects TRBV27 to TRBJ2-7; no firm D call. CDR1 and CDR2 (germline): MNHEY, SMNVEV (reference sequence). V gave up 4 bases and J gave up 5 bases, with 6 bases separating them. The CDR3 contains 11 residues. This CDR3 reads CASSSWDEQYF. The CDR3 DNA sequence: TGTGCCAGCAGTTCTTGGGACGAGCAGTACTTC.

In its sample, this clonotype was seen a few times. V usage is TRBV4-1 and J usage is TRBJ1-1; the D is unclear. Trimming pared 6 bases from V and 6 bases from J, leaving 8 bases between. From germline, CDR1 is MGHRA and CDR2 YSYEKL. CDR3 size: 11 residues. The CDR3 region has the DNA TGCGCCAGCAGACTTGGGGCTGAAGCTTTCTTT. It codes for CASRLGAEAFF.

CDR3 coding DNA: TGTGCCATCAGTTCTAAAACGGTTGGGGACACCGGGGAGCTGTTTTTT. Its translation is CAISSKTVGDTGELFF. V is TRBV10-3 and J is TRBJ2-2, with D unresolved. Germline assignment: CDR1 ENHRY and CDR2 SYGVKD. CDR3 length: 16 amino acids. The ends were cut back, 5 bases at V and 3 bases at J, with 16 bases in the middle.

The chain couples TRBV9 to TRBJ2-1; D is unclear. Trimming stripped 1 base from V and 2 bases from J, with 10 bases between. This CDR3 comprises 15 residues. Germline CDR1 SGDLS, CDR2 YYNGEE. The CDR3 DNA is TGTGCCAGCAGCGTATCACAGCGCCCCTACAATGAGCAGTTCTTC. The encoded protein is CASSVSQRPYNEQFF. The full variable domain, with the rest looked up from reference TRBV9 and TRBJ2-1, is DSGVTQTPKHLITATGQRVTLRCSPRSGDLSVYWYQQSLDQGLQFLIQYYNGEERAKGNILERFSAQQFPDLHSELNLSSLELGDSALYFCASSVSQRPYNEQFFGPGTRLTVL.

V gene TRBV6-5 combines with J gene TRBJ2-3; D unresolved. Germline V gene lookup returns CDR1 MNHEY and CDR2 SVGAGI. Trimming took off 0 bases at V and 3 bases at J, with 4 bases between the two ends. The length of the CDR3 is 13 residues. CDR3 nucleotides: TGTGCCAGCAGTTACTCGGCGACAGATACGCAGTATTTT. The encoded protein is CASSYSATDTQYF.

The table lists this clonotype with a few counts. The rearrangement links TRBV7-9 to TRBJ2-3; D remains unclear. The V gene lost 2 bases and the J gene lost 10 bases, with 13 bases spanning the gap. The CDR3 spans 13 residues. CDR1 SEHNR and CDR2 FQNEAQ come from the germline V gene (reference sequence). CDR3 loop: CASSLSGPSAQYF. In DNA form, the CDR3 reads TGTGCCAGCAGCTTATCCGGCCCGAGCGCGCAGTATTTT.

This clonotype has just a few counts. The rearrangement joins TRBV5-1 to TRBJ1-1, with 7 bases that match TRBD1. V lost 4 bases to trimming and J lost 6 bases; unmatched junction nucleotides: 9. This CDR3 comprises 14 residues. Germline CDR1 is SGHRS and CDR2 is YFSETQ. The CDR3 sequence: CASSLPGQSAEAFF. The DNA for the CDR3 is TGCGCCAGCAGCCTCCCGGGACAGAGCGCTGAAGCTTTCTTT.